These T cell receptor beta chains were read from a single sample in a study of blood T cell repertoires in COVID-19. Here immunoSEQ multiplex PCR was the method, and the copy in TCRdb shows in-frame clones only, minus some. Found here are around 50,000 clones, 80% to 90% of them singletons; the top ten hold more than 6%. The sequenced sample consisted of peripheral blood. The receptors were gathered from a woman aged 60-75 years with COVID-19, enrolled during active disease. Both conserved end residues are part of each CDR3. The order of the fields is J gene, V gene, D gene, CDR3 protein. D genes are given only for firm matches.

TRBJ2-7 | TRBV19 | TRBD1 | CASMGQGAEQYF
TRBJ1-2 | TRBV6-1 | NA | CASSELGGYGYTF
TRBJ1-6 | TRBV2 | NA | CASTRVGTSNSPLHF
TRBJ2-7 | TRBV6-5 | NA | CASTHSGKPYEQYF
TRBJ2-5 | TRBV2 | TRBD2 | CASSDSGSGQETQYF
TRBJ2-7 | TRBV28 | TRBD1 | CASSLLGQGAYEQYF
TRBJ1-2 | TRBV7-9 | NA | CASSYASRYGYTF
TRBJ2-7 | TRBV7-2 | TRBD2 | CASSLSSGMIIYEQYF
TRBJ2-1 | TRBV15 | TRBD1 | CATSTTGESYNEQFF
TRBJ2-7 | TRBV30 | NA | CAWRDGDIGNSYEQYF
TRBJ2-2 | TRBV2 | TRBD2 | CASSVSSGNTGELFF
TRBJ1-2 | TRBV9 | NA | CASSVEAIQGSGYTF
TRBJ2-1 | TRBV30 | NA | CASQGGRGYNEQFF
TRBJ2-2 | TRBV19 | TRBD1 | CASSNFAGGGNTGELFF
TRBJ1-5 | TRBV12-3/TRBV12-4 | NA | CASSSPNQPQHF
TRBJ1-2 | TRBV2 | TRBD1 | CASSFGQGLRGYTF
TRBJ2-1 | TRBV23-1 | NA | CASSPSRGLYNEQFF
TRBJ2-2 | TRBV30 | TRBD1 | CAWSIRDRGYTGELFF
TRBJ2-7 | TRBV2 | TRBD1 | CASTRTGNYEQYF
TRBJ1-5 | TRBV2 | TRBD1 | CASRVQTGDQPQHF
TRBJ1-1 | TRBV10-3 | TRBD1 | CAIRGTVNTEAFF
TRBJ2-1 | TRBV11-1 | NA | CASERDHGGYNEQFF
TRBJ1-3 | TRBV25-1 | NA | CASSEWSSSGNTIYF
TRBJ2-2 | TRBV5-4 | TRBD1 | CASSAGTGNTGELFF
TRBJ2-7 | TRBV27 | TRBD2 | CASSLQAGGPDEQYF
TRBJ1-6 | TRBV6-5 | TRBD1 | CASTRGQDASPLHF
TRBJ1-1 | TRBV28 | TRBD1 | CASSWGQVPEAFF
TRBJ2-3 | TRBV6-2/TRBV6-3 | TRBD1 | CASSKRSWDRGRRGPDTQYF
TRBJ2-7 | TRBV4-1 | NA | CASSPAPLRSYEQYF
TRBJ2-7 | TRBV10-3 | NA | CAISESTAAYEQYF
TRBJ1-3 | TRBV6-6 | NA | CASSYSRQGNTIYF
TRBJ2-7 | TRBV9 | NA | CASSVGGVDEQYF
TRBJ2-7 | TRBV24-1 | TRBD1 | CATSDFGTGGLVQYF
TRBJ1-1 | TRBV3-1/TRBV3-2 | TRBD1 | CASSARTGIGEAFF
TRBJ1-1 | TRBV5-1 | NA | CASSLTGQEAFF
TRBJ2-7 | TRBV5-8 | TRBD1 | CASSLAGQGPYEQYF
TRBJ2-1 | TRBV12-3/TRBV12-4 | TRBD2 | CASSLRGREFF
TRBJ1-1 | TRBV18 | NA | CASSRAGRTTEAFF
TRBJ2-5 | TRBV27 | NA | CASRKSRVQETQYF
TRBJ2-3 | TRBV11-3 | TRBD2 | CASSSRGGPYTDTQYF
TRBJ1-1 | TRBV11-2 | NA | CASSLVPTMNTEAFF
TRBJ1-1 | TRBV28 | NA | CASGVRLGAFF
TRBJ1-5 | TRBV6-1 | NA | CASSDGAHSNQPQHF
TRBJ1-4 | TRBV11-2 | NA | CASSLRRVAKLFF
TRBJ2-7 | TRBV3-1/TRBV3-2 | NA | CASSHTPGKQYF
TRBJ2-2 | TRBV29-1 | NA | CSVVLPQGNTGELFF
TRBJ1-2 | TRBV20-1 | NA | CSAFQNYGYTF
TRBJ1-1 | TRBV7-8 | TRBD1 | CASSLRGPGQGARTEAFF
TRBJ1-6 | TRBV6-1 | NA | CASSEQGNSPLHF